This TCR beta chain stems from a study of technical replicates of blood from a few donors. V was cut by 4 bases and J by 3 bases, with 19 bases left in between. The germline CDR1 and CDR2 sequences are MNHNS and SASEGT. CDR3 size: 17 residues. TCRdb's copy holds only in-frame clones and misses some; the assay was immunoSEQ multiplex PCR. This table has tens of thousands of clones, around 90% appearing once. The receptor comes from a human donor in good health. Some clones in this sample may be carry-over from other donors' samples. Sequencing was done on a sample of T cells isolated from PBMCs. The chain uses TRBV6-1 and TRBJ2-1; possible D gene TRBD2, 6 bases. CDR3 protein: CASSGSDGGENYNEQFF. The CDR3 nucleotides read TGTGCCAGCAGTGGCTCCGACGGGGGAGAGAACTACAATGAGCAGTTCTTC.